The 19 T cell receptor beta chains below all came from one sample that was sequenced in a study of T-cell reconstitution after alpha-beta-depleted transplantation in children. Unique molecular identifiers featured in how the TCRbeta library was prepared. TCRdb itself ran the PCR reads through MiXCR, one entry per CDR3 protein. Of roughly 500,000 distinct CDR3 sequences in the sample, approximately 30% were seen once. Specimen: PBMCs from the stem cell graft donor, collected from the stem cell graft. The receptors were gathered from a human donor who donated a stem cell graft to a child with aplastic anemia.

Only a few counts were recorded for this clonotype. The chain uses TRBV6-1 and TRBJ1-1, with unresolved D. The germline gives CDR1 MNHNS, CDR2 SASEGT. This CDR3 is built from 13 residues. The V end was cut by 7 bases, the J end by 0 bases, with 9 bases between. The CDR3 is CASISALNTEAFF. The CDR3 nucleotides read TGTGCCAGCATAAGCGCCTTGAACACTGAAGCTTTCTTT.

This clonotype was detected only once. The CDR3 region has the DNA TGTGCCAGCAGCCAAACCGACAGGGAGCAGTTCTTC. As protein: CASSQTDREQFF. The V gene is TRBV3-1, the J gene TRBJ2-1; tentatively, D is TRBD1 (6 bases). CDR3 length: 12 amino acids. V was trimmed by 2 bases and J by 10 bases, leaving 9 bases between them. Germline V gives CDR1 LGHDT, CDR2 YNNKEL (reference sequence).

The gene calls are TRBV5-1 and TRBJ1-4, with 7 positions matching TRBD1. The V and J ends lost 4 bases and 7 bases, in that order; junction bases with no gene match: 4. CDR1 and CDR2 from the germline V gene are SGHRS and YFSETQ. This CDR3 comprises 13 residues. CDR3 in DNA: TGCGCCAGCAGCCCAGGGACAGTTGAAAAACTGTTTTTT. Translation: CASSPGTVEKLFF.

CDR3 amino acids: CASSPGQGYTGELFF. Written as DNA, the CDR3 is TGTGCCAGCAGCCCGGGACAGGGTTACACCGGGGAGCTGTTTTTT. The V and J genes are TRBV5-4 and TRBJ2-2; TRBD1 matches at 9 bases. The CDR3 consists of 15 residues. CDR1 SGHNT and CDR2 YYREEE come from the germline V gene (reference sequence). With 4 bases clipped from V and 3 bases from J, the junction kept 4 bases outside the gene matches.

The sample holds one count of this clonotype. This chain links TRBV6-5 with TRBJ2-1; weak D call: TRBD2 (6 bases). Germline assignment: CDR1 MNHEY and CDR2 SVGAGI. The CDR3 contains 17 residues. Trimming pared 3 bases from V and 5 bases from J, leaving 20 bases between. CDR3 bases: TGTGCCAGCAGTTATATTTGGCGGGACCTTACTAACAATGAGCAGTTCTTC. It is translated as CASSYIWRDLTNNEQFF.

This chain joins TRBV28 and TRBJ2-3; tentative D call: TRBD2 (5 bases). The CDR3 sequence is 14 residues long. V was cut by 6 bases and J by 6 bases, with 16 bases left in between. Germline lookup yields CDR1 MDHEN and CDR2 SYDVKM. In DNA, the CDR3 is TGTGCCAGCAGCCCCCCCCGGGGATGGGATACGCAGTATTTT. Protein: CASSPPRGWDTQYF. Together with reference TRBV28 and TRBJ2-3, the CDR3 gives the full variable domain: DVKVTQSSRYLVKRTGEKVFLECVQDMDHENMFWYRQDPGLGLRLIYFSYDVKMKEKGDIPEGYSVSREKKERFSLILESASTNQTSMYLCASSPPRGWDTQYFGPGTRLTVL.

The chain is built from TRBV12-3 or TRBV12-4 and TRBJ2-3; TRBD2 matches at 13 bases. The CDR3 is made up of 17 amino acids. J was trimmed by 2 bases and V by 6 bases; bases with no gene match: 8. The CDR3: CASSHRGTSGITDTQYF. In DNA, the CDR3 is TGTGCCAGCAGCCATAGAGGGACTAGCGGGATCACAGATACGCAGTATTTT.

The table lists this clonotype with many counts. This rearrangement joins TRBV29-1 to TRBJ2-1; 7 nucleotides align to TRBD1. The CDR3 is 13 residues long. Trimming took 4 bases from V and 3 from J; bases not matched to a gene: 3. CDR1 SQVTM and CDR2 ANQGSEA come from the germline V gene. CDR3 in amino acids: CSVVPGGYNEQFF. Here the CDR3 DNA reads TGCAGCGTTGTTCCAGGGGGCTACAATGAGCAGTTCTTC.

The genes are TRBV20-1 and TRBJ1-3; D is perhaps TRBD1 (5 bases). Looked up from germline, CDR1 is DFQATT and CDR2 is SNEGSKA (reference sequence). V gave up 1 base and J gave up 6 bases, with 7 bases separating them. This CDR3 is 12 amino acids long. As DNA, the CDR3 is TGCAGTGCTAGAGGGACATCAAACACCATATATTTT. Encoded protein: CSARGTSNTIYF.

This clonotype was recorded a few times. The gene calls are TRBV29-1 and TRBJ2-1, with 7 bases fitting TRBD2. Germline V gene sequence: CDR1 SQVTM, CDR2 ANQGSEA. V gave up 1 base and J gave up 8 bases; unmatched junction bases: 8. The length of the CDR3 is 14 residues. In nucleotides, the CDR3 is TGCAGCGTTGAAGTTGCGGGAGTGGCCTATGAGCAGTTCTTC. Its protein is CSVEVAGVAYEQFF.

This clonotype was counted a few times. The V gene is TRBV27, the J gene TRBJ1-2; the match to TRBD1 covers 7 bases. The CDR3 loop spans 13 amino acids. After removal of 3 bases from V and 7 bases from J, the junction contained 5 bases not matched to a gene. The V gene's germline CDR1 is MNHEY and CDR2 SMNVEV (reference sequence). CDR3 region: CASSFRQGFGYTF. In DNA, the CDR3 is TGTGCCAGCAGTTTTAGACAGGGATTTGGCTACACCTTC.

This clonotype occurred a few times. V usage is TRBV7-9 and J usage is TRBJ2-7; 9 bases map to TRBD1. Germline lookup yields CDR1 SEHNR and CDR2 FQNEAQ (reference sequence). V trimming: 5 bases; J trimming: 6 bases; junction bases outside the gene matches: 5. The CDR3 covers 13 residues. CDR3 in amino acids: CASSRTGVAEQYF. The DNA of the CDR3 is TGTGCCAGCAGCAGGACAGGGGTTGCCGAGCAGTACTTC.

The V gene is TRBV24-1, the J gene TRBJ2-3; no reliable D call. With 0 bases removed from V and 6 bases from J, the gap between germline ends came to 6 bases. CDR1 is KGHDR, CDR2 SFDVKD, per germline. The CDR3 consists of 13 residues. The CDR3 nucleotides are TGTGCCACCAGTGATTTGCTGCGGGATACGCAGTATTTT. It encodes CATSDLLRDTQYF.

J is TRBJ2-1 and V is TRBV5-1; 8 bases agree with TRBD2. The CDR3 covers 17 residues. Germline lookup yields CDR1 SGHRS and CDR2 YFSETQ. With 0 bases clipped from V and 8 bases from J, the junction kept 13 bases outside the gene matches. The CDR3 loop is CASSLDGSGIEFYEQFF. Written as DNA, the CDR3 is TGCGCCAGCAGCTTGGATGGTAGCGGGATAGAATTCTATGAGCAGTTCTTC.

This clonotype was observed many times. The V call is TRBV13, the J call TRBJ1-2, with TRBD1 matching 10 bases. Germline CDR1 reads PRHDT; CDR2 reads FYEKMQ (reference sequence). The CDR3 is 15 residues long. V shed 7 bases, J shed 4 bases, and the junction held 9 bases outside the gene matches. This CDR3 is CASTRQGAQAYGYTF. CDR3 DNA: TGTGCCAGCACCAGACAGGGGGCACAAGCCTATGGCTACACCTTC.

The chain combines TRBV19 with TRBJ2-1; 12 nucleotides agree with TRBD2. CDR1 LNHDA and CDR2 SQIVND come from the germline V gene (reference sequence). This CDR3 has 15 residues. With 7 bases clipped from V and 7 bases from J, the junction kept 8 bases outside the gene matches. The CDR3, as DNA: TGTGCCAGTACTAGCGGGAGGGCCCCAATGAATGAGCAGTTCTTC. Encoded protein: CASTSGRAPMNEQFF.

In its sample, this clonotype was seen a few times. This rearrangement joins TRBV20-1 to TRBJ2-5, with a weak D call TRBD1 (5 bases). CDR3 length: 12 residues. The V gene lost 6 bases and the J gene lost 5 bases, with 13 bases spanning the gap. Per the germline V gene, CDR1 is DFQATT and CDR2 is SNEGSKA (reference sequence). In DNA form, the CDR3 reads TGCAGTGCGAGTAGGGGTTCCGAGACCCAGTACTTC. This translates into CSASRGSETQYF.

This clonotype has only a few counts. The genes are TRBV7-2 and TRBJ2-3, with TRBD2 as a possible D gene (5 bases). The V gene's germline CDR1 is SGHTA and CDR2 FQGNSA. Trimming cost V 1 base and J 11 bases, with 13 bases left between them. The CDR3 is 13 residues long. CDR3 protein: CASSLVDSAKQYF. CDR3 in DNA: TGTGCCAGCAGCTTAGTGGATAGCGCAAAGCAGTATTTT.

CDR3: CASSLARTSGETYNEQFF. CDR3 nucleotide sequence: TGTGCCAGCAGCTTGGCGAGGACTAGCGGGGAAACCTACAATGAGCAGTTCTTC. The genes are TRBV5-6 and TRBJ2-1; 12 bases align to TRBD2. CDR1 is SGHDT and CDR2 is YYEEEE in the germline V gene. The CDR3 contains 18 residues. The ends lost 0 bases at V and 2 bases at J; junction bases unmatched: 6.